Below, 7 T cell receptor beta chains from the same sample are listed, as sequenced in a study of cytomegalovirus exposure and HLA in healthy donors. Primers: 60 Vbeta forward and 13 Jbeta reverse. Profiled with immunoSEQ multiplex PCR; TCRdb holds only in-frame clones, not every one. The sample records 100,000 to 120,000 clones, almost 70% being singletons. Sequencing was carried out using PBMCs. The receptors derive from a man aged 25 to 45 in good health and CMV-seronegative.

The V call is TRBV5-1, the J call TRBJ2-3; 9 bases map to TRBD2. Germline-derived CDR1 and CDR2 are SGHRS and YFSETQ. The V segment lost 3 bases and the J segment 3 bases; nucleotides outside the gene matches: 8. The CDR3 consists of 16 residues. This CDR3 is CASSYLAGEVTDTQYF. CDR3 coding DNA: TGCGCCAGCAGCTACTTAGCGGGAGAGGTAACAGATACGCAGTATTTT. Supplemented by reference TRBV5-1 and TRBJ2-3, the full variable domain reads KAGVTQTPRYLIKTRGQQVTLSCSPISGHRSVSWYQQTPGQGLQFLFEYFSETQRNKGNFPGRFSGRQFSNSRSEMNVSTLELGDSALYLCASSYLAGEVTDTQYFGPGTRLTVL.

This clone was seen only a few times. The J gene is TRBJ1-2, the V gene TRBV7-2; D possibly corresponds to TRBD1 (5 bases). V shed 2 bases and J shed 4 bases, with 8 bases lying between them. CDR1 is SGHTA and CDR2 is FQGNSA in the germline V gene. The length of the CDR3 is 13 residues. In DNA, the CDR3 is TGTGCCAGCAGCTTACGGGGGATCTATGGCTACACCTTC. Its translation is CASSLRGIYGYTF.

The chain combines TRBV6-5 with TRBJ1-5; a possible D gene is TRBD1 (5 bases). Germline CDR1 is MNHEY and CDR2 is SVGAGI. The V gene lost 7 bases and the J gene lost 0 bases, with 13 bases spanning the gap. The CDR3 has 15 residues. In DNA, the CDR3 is TGTGCCAGCAAGGGGAACACGAATAGCAATCAGCCCCAGCATTTT. Encoded protein: CASKGNTNSNQPQHF.

Comment on this clone: The junction does not match germline at one end; this may be a read error. The gene calls are TRBV7-9 and TRBJ2-7, with 11 bases identical to TRBD2. Per the germline V gene, CDR1 is SEHNR and CDR2 is FQNEAQ (reference sequence). This CDR3 is 16 amino acids long. As DNA, the CDR3 is TGTTCCAGCAGCTTAGCGGGAGGGCCAATTTCCTACGAGCAGTACTTC. It translates to CSSSLAGGPISYEQYF.

The J gene is TRBJ1-2, the V gene TRBV6-5, with D possibly matching TRBD1 (6 bases). The CDR3 totals 14 residues. Trimming shortened V by 7 bases and J by 8 bases, and 20 bases separated the two germline ends. Germline V gene data show CDR1 as MNHEY and CDR2 as SVGAGI. The DNA for the CDR3 is TGTGCCAGCAATCCAGGACAGAGCCGCCGGGGCTACACCTTC. Amino acids: CASNPGQSRRGYTF.

This clone has only a few counts. This chain joins TRBV7-8 and TRBJ2-3; TRBD1 is a possible D gene (6 bases). The germline V gene has CDR1 SGHVS and CDR2 FQNEAQ. Deletions cut 5 bases from V and 1 base from J, with 10 bases between. The CDR3 sequence is 14 residues long. The CDR3 sequence is CASSTGTGTDTQYF. The CDR3 DNA sequence: TGTGCCAGCAGCACAGGGACGGGCACAGATACGCAGTATTTT.

This clone has only a few counts. The chain combines TRBV18 with TRBJ2-1; 9 bases match TRBD2. Germline trimming cut 3 bases from V and 5 bases from J; bases unmatched to any gene: 5. This CDR3 is built from 15 residues. Germline values: CDR1 KGHSH, CDR2 LQKENI. This CDR3 reads CASSPWPSGDNEQFF. CDR3 bases: TGTGCCAGCTCACCTTGGCCTAGCGGGGACAATGAGCAGTTCTTC.